These 32 T cell receptor beta chains were sequenced from one sample in a study of regulatory T cells in long-lasting Graves disease. Building of the TCR beta libraries involved iRepertoire HTBI primers and Arm-PCR of CDR3 regions. Each CDR3 protein is one row after TCRdb ran MiXCR on the multiplex PCR reads. The repertoire holds about 470,000 distinct CDR3 sequences, with around 20% as singletons. Time point of the sample: persistent/refractory GD, antithyroid drugs over 5 years with positive TRAb. The TCR library was made from RNA that had been extracted from PBMCs in TRIzol. This specimen was peripheral blood mononuclear cells (PBMCs), taken when the disease was refractory, from a patient treated with antithyroid drugs. The receptor set was obtained from a female donor with Graves disease.

This clonotype was counted a few times. One end of the junction is discordant with germline, which a read error may explain. This chain connects TRBV10-1 to TRBJ2-7, with TRBD2 matching 14 bases. The CDR3 is 15 residues long. Per germline, CDR1 WNHNN and CDR2 SYGVQD (reference sequence). CDR3 DNA: TGCACCAGCAGCGGGGGACTAGCGGGAGCCTACGAGCAGTACTTC. Protein product: CTSSGGLAGAYEQYF.

This clonotype was counted ten times or more. The rearrangement joins TRBV6-1 to TRBJ1-2; D is perhaps TRBD1 (5 bases). Germline loops: CDR1 MNHNS, CDR2 SASEGT. There are 14 residues in the CDR3. Trimming cost V 6 bases and J 8 bases, with 19 bases left between them. The CDR3 DNA sequence: TGTGCCAGCAGGACTGGGACGTTGATCAACGGCTACACCTTC. Protein: CASRTGTLINGYTF.

This clonotype occurred many times. The rearrangement joins TRBV6-5 to TRBJ1-2, with 10 nucleotides matching TRBD1. This CDR3 is built from 18 residues. V trimming: 0 bases; J trimming: 6 bases; junction bases outside the gene matches: 13. Per germline, CDR1 MNHEY and CDR2 SVGAGI. The CDR3 region is CASSYSRGTRDRGHGYTF. CDR3 sequence (DNA): TGTGCCAGCAGTTACTCGAGGGGAACCCGGGACAGGGGACATGGCTACACCTTC.

Many counts were recorded for this clonotype. Mismatch with germline at one junction end may stem from a read error. This chain uses TRBV11-2 with TRBJ2-7, with no clear D. The germline gives CDR1 SGHAT, CDR2 FQNNGV. This CDR3 comprises 13 residues. For the CDR3, the DNA is TGTGCCAGCAGCCCCTTGGGTACGTACGATCAGTACTTC. Protein: CASSPLGTYDQYF.

This rearrangement joins TRBV29-1 to TRBJ2-5; TRBD2 agrees at 9 bases. The germline CDR1 and CDR2 sequences are SQVTM and ANQGSEA. This CDR3 region has 15 residues. The CDR3 DNA reads TGCAGTTATTTAAGGGTAGCGGGAGTCCGAGAGACCCAGTACTTC. As protein: CSYLRVAGVRETQYF.

This clonotype turned up a few times. V usage is TRBV9 and J usage is TRBJ1-5; possibly TRBD1 for D (6 bases). Germline CDR1 and CDR2: SGDLS and YYNGEE. The CDR3 runs to 18 residues. V lost 6 bases to trimming and J lost 0 bases, with 22 bases between them. Here the CDR3 DNA reads TGTGCCAGCATTCCGCAGGGGAGGGTCGGAGATAGCAATCAGCCCCAGCATTTT. Protein: CASIPQGRVGDSNQPQHF.

This clonotype was counted many times. This chain joins TRBV27 and TRBJ2-7; weak D call: TRBD1 (5 bases). Germline assignment: CDR1 MNHEY and CDR2 SMNVEV (reference sequence). Trimming removed 6 bases at V and 0 bases at J, with 12 bases between. This CDR3 has 14 amino acids. The CDR3 here is CASRGSGISYEQYF. DNA for the CDR3: TGTGCCAGCAGAGGGTCAGGGATCTCCTACGAGCAGTACTTC.

This clonotype was counted ten times or more. CDR3 bases: TGTGCCAGCAGCTTAGCCCGGGACCGACGGGGGGGGACTGAAGCTTTCTTT. Amino acid sequence: CASSLARDRRGGTEAFF. The V and J genes are TRBV11-2 and TRBJ1-1; possibly TRBD1 for D (5 bases). The CDR3 is 17 amino acids. The ends were cut back, 1 base at V and 5 bases at J, with 20 bases in the middle. Germline V gives CDR1 SGHAT, CDR2 FQNNGV.

Ten or more counts support this clonotype. The rearrangement uses TRBV2 and TRBJ2-2; D is unclear. V lost 2 bases and J 1 base, leaving 8 bases between the germline ends. Germline V CDR1 and CDR2: SNHLY, FYNNEI. The length of the CDR3 is 15 residues. CDR3 sequence reads: CASSEQRVNTGELFF. CDR3 bases: TGTGCCAGCAGTGAACAGCGAGTGAACACCGGGGAGCTGTTTTTT.

At least ten counts were recorded for this clonotype. The chain recombines TRBV5-4 with TRBJ1-1; D gene uncertain. V lost 1 base to trimming and J lost 0 bases, with 10 bases between them. The CDR3 is made up of 15 amino acids. Germline assignment: CDR1 SGHNT and CDR2 YYREEE (reference sequence). DNA of the CDR3: TGTGCCAGCAGCTTGCGGGGTTCTATGAACACTGAAGCTTTCTTT. As protein: CASSLRGSMNTEAFF. The complete variable domain, with remaining parts taken from reference TRBV5-4 and TRBJ1-1, reads ETGVTQSPTHLIKTRGQQVTLRCSSQSGHNTVSWYQQALGQGPQFIFQYYREEENGRGNFPPRFSGLQFPNYSSELNVNALELDDSALYLCASSLRGSMNTEAFFGQGTRLTVV.

The chain recombines TRBV20-1 with TRBJ2-7; D possibly corresponds to TRBD1 (5 bases). Trimming left V 3 bases short and J 5 bases short, with 17 bases between. The germline V gene has CDR1 DFQATT and CDR2 SNEGSKA (reference sequence). The CDR3 length is 14 residues. CDR3 amino acids: CSARDPVGANEQYF. The CDR3 region has the DNA TGCAGTGCTAGGGACCCGGTAGGGGCCAACGAGCAGTACTTC.

This clonotype has a count of ten or more. The rearrangement links TRBV27 to TRBJ2-7, with D perhaps given as TRBD1 or TRBD2 (5 bases each). There are 17 residues in the CDR3. V was trimmed by 2 bases and J by 5 bases, leaving 22 bases between them. Germline CDR1 reads MNHEY; CDR2 reads SMNVEV (reference sequence). The CDR3 sequence: CASSLTTGTARFNEQYF. The DNA of the CDR3 is TGTGCCAGCAGTTTAACGACTGGGACGGCGAGATTCAACGAGCAGTACTTC.

This clonotype was seen a handful of times. This CDR3 is CASSSSGPMGGELFF. CDR3 in DNA: TGTGCCAGCAGCTCCTCGGGACCCATGGGCGGGGAGCTGTTTTTT. The chain links TRBV3-1 to TRBJ2-2; D may correspond to TRBD1 or TRBD2 (5 bases each). The germline gives CDR1 LGHDT, CDR2 YNNKEL (reference sequence). The ends were cut back, 5 bases at V and 7 bases at J, with 17 bases in the middle. This CDR3 has 15 amino acids.

The rearrangement joins TRBV5-5 to TRBJ1-4, with unresolved D. The CDR3 totals 16 residues. Germline lookup yields CDR1 SGHKS and CDR2 YYEKEE (reference sequence). Trimming stripped 4 bases from V and 5 bases from J, with 18 bases between. CDR3 in DNA: TGTGCCAGCAGCGCTCAAAAGGAGCGTAGGAATGAAAAACTGTTTTTT. Protein: CASSAQKERRNEKLFF.

This clonotype was counted ten times or more. This sequence joins TRBV5-1 and TRBJ1-4; D perhaps matches TRBD1 (6 bases). Trimming took 5 bases from V and 4 from J, leaving 15 bases between them. The CDR3 sequence is 15 residues long. In germline, CDR1 is SGHRS, CDR2 YFSETQ. Written as DNA, the CDR3 is TGCGCCAGCAGTAAGGACGGACAGAATAATGAAAAACTGTTTTTT. Amino acid sequence: CASSKDGQNNEKLFF.

In the case of this clonotype: Germline and junction disagree at one end, which may indicate a read error. The chain employs TRBV28 and TRBJ1-1, with 9 bases fitting TRBD1. The CDR3 extends over 15 amino acids. Germline V gene data show CDR1 as MDHEN and CDR2 as SYDVKM. The CDR3 bases are TGTGCCAGCAGTCTATGGACAGGGGAGATCACTGAAGCTTTCTTT. Translating gives CASSLWTGEITEAFF.

This clonotype appeared many times. The rearrangement links TRBV13 to TRBJ1-4, with D tentatively TRBD1 (6 bases). Germline V gene data show CDR1 as PRHDT and CDR2 as FYEKMQ (reference sequence). The CDR3 contains 15 residues. The V gene lost 5 bases and the J gene lost 3 bases, with 13 bases spanning the gap. The CDR3 sequence: CASSGPRGPNEKLFF. The CDR3 bases are TGTGCCAGCAGCGGCCCCAGGGGTCCTAATGAAAAACTGTTTTTT.

This clonotype was picked up many times. J is TRBJ1-2 and V is TRBV20-1; 7 nucleotides align to TRBD1. The CDR3 contains 14 residues. V lost 5 bases, J lost 3 bases, and 9 bases stayed unmatched. Germline V gives CDR1 DFQATT, CDR2 SNEGSKA (reference sequence). The CDR3 nucleotides read TGCAGTGCTGGGAACAGGGGTGTCGACTATGGCTACACCTTC. Amino acids: CSAGNRGVDYGYTF.

This clonotype occurred a few times. Here the CDR3 DNA reads TGTGCCAGCAGCTTAGAGGTTACGGGGGCCGAAAGGACCGGGGAGCTGTTTTTT. This codes for CASSLEVTGAERTGELFF. The rearrangement joins TRBV7-6 to TRBJ2-2, with D perhaps TRBD1 or TRBD2 (6 bases each). The CDR3 length is 18 residues. Germline CDR1 reads SGHVS; CDR2 reads FNYEAQ. V shed 1 base and J shed 5 bases, with 20 bases lying between them. The full variable domain, in which reference TRBV7-6 and TRBJ2-2 provide the parts outside the CDR3, is GAGVSQSPRYKVTKRGQDVALRCDPISGHVSLYWYRQALGQGPEFLTYFNYEAQQDKSGLPNDRFSAERPEGSISTLTIQRTEQRDSAMYRCASSLEVTGAERTGELFFGEGSRLTVL.

The CDR3 nucleotides read TGCGCCAGCAGCCAAGATAAAGCGTCTCGGACCGGGGAGCTGTTTTTT. Translation: CASSQDKASRTGELFF. V is TRBV4-3 and J is TRBJ2-2; D not resolved. Germline-derived CDR1 and CDR2 are LGHNA and YSLEER. This CDR3 region has 16 residues. V dropped 0 bases and J dropped 5 bases, with 13 bases sitting between them.

V usage is TRBV14 and J usage is TRBJ1-1; D remains unclear. The length of the CDR3 is 15 residues. The V end lost 2 bases, the J end lost 5 bases, and 15 bases lay between the germline ends. Looked up from germline, CDR1 is SGHDN and CDR2 is FVKESK. Here the CDR3 reads CASSQLSRECTEAFF. The DNA of the CDR3 is TGTGCCAGCAGCCAATTGTCCCGGGAGTGTACTGAAGCTTTCTTT.

This clonotype was counted a few times. The J gene is TRBJ2-5, the V gene TRBV5-1; 11 positions match TRBD2. Germline lookup yields CDR1 SGHRS and CDR2 YFSETQ. The CDR3 runs 16 residues. Trimming at V came to 4 bases and at J to 1 base, leaving 6 bases not matched to a gene. The CDR3 coding sequence is TGCGCCAGCAGCATGGTAGCGGGAGGGACCCAAGAGACCCAGTACTTC. It codes for CASSMVAGGTQETQYF.

This clonotype was counted only a few times. The CDR3 loop is CASSPPQPTGELFF. In nucleotides, the CDR3 is TGTGCCAGCAGTCCCCCCCAACCAACCGGGGAGCTGTTTTTT. The genes are TRBV28 and TRBJ2-2, with D uncertain. Germline-derived CDR1 and CDR2 are MDHEN and SYDVKM. Between the trimmed V and J ends, which lost 5 bases and 5 bases, there was a span of 12 bases. There are 14 residues in the CDR3.

Ten or more counts support this clonotype. This sequence joins TRBV30 and TRBJ1-6; the D gene is possibly TRBD1 (5 bases). Trimming removed 1 base at V and 6 bases at J, with 7 bases between. CDR3 length: 13 residues. Germline V gene data show CDR1 as GTSNPN and CDR2 as SVGIG (reference sequence). The CDR3 here is CAWSAGTNSPLHF. The DNA of the CDR3 is TGTGCCTGGAGTGCAGGGACTAATTCACCCCTCCACTTT.

V and J are TRBV6-2 or TRBV6-3 and TRBJ2-7; D is possibly TRBD1 (7 bases). The CDR3 covers 15 residues. CDR1 is MNHEY, CDR2 SVGEGT, per germline. V was clipped by 5 bases and J by 0 bases, with 14 bases between them. CDR3 residues: CASSVQGTASYEQYF. The CDR3 nucleotides are TGTGCCAGCAGTGTACAGGGGACTGCCTCCTACGAGCAGTACTTC.

About this clonotype: This may arise from a read error, as a much more abundant clone is one base away. The rearrangement uses TRBV28 and TRBJ2-7; D is uncertain. The CDR3 spans 14 residues. CDR1 and CDR2 from the germline V gene are MDHEN and SYDVKM. With 2 bases removed from V and 4 bases from J, the gap between germline ends came to 12 bases. CDR3 loop: CASSLTAEHYEQYF. The CDR3 DNA sequence: TGTGCCAGCAGTTTAACCGCGGAGCATTACGAGCAGTACTTC. Full variable domain (rest looked up from reference TRBV28 and TRBJ2-7): DVKVTQSSRYLVKRTGEKVFLECVQDMDHENMFWYRQDPGLGLRLIYFSYDVKMKEKGDIPEGYSVSREKKERFSLILESASTNQTSMYLCASSLTAEHYEQYFGPGTRLTVT.

The chain combines TRBV9 with TRBJ2-7; TRBD2 matches 14 bases. The CDR3 extends over 19 amino acids. V gave up 0 bases and J gave up 1 base; unmatched junction bases: 9. Germline CDR1 and CDR2: SGDLS and YYNGEE. CDR3 region: CASSVATGTSGGVSYEQYF. The CDR3 nucleotides are TGTGCCAGCAGCGTAGCTACTGGGACTAGCGGGGGCGTTTCCTACGAGCAGTACTTC.

This clonotype was found many times. This chain joins TRBV7-8 and TRBJ1-2, with D unclear. V shed 8 bases and J shed 9 bases, with 16 bases lying between them. CDR3 size: 12 residues. Germline values: CDR1 SGHVS, CDR2 FQNEAQ. The CDR3 region has the DNA TGTGCCAGCTCCTGGGAACGATACAGCTACACCTTC. Translating it yields CASSWERYSYTF.

This clonotype was seen repeatedly, ten times or more. The V and J genes are TRBV27 and TRBJ1-2; D possibly corresponds to TRBD1 (5 bases). Germline V gene data show CDR1 as MNHEY and CDR2 as SMNVEV (reference sequence). V lost 0 bases, J lost 7 bases, and 9 bases lay in between. This CDR3 is built from 13 residues. The CDR3 loop is CASSLSGGVGYTF. CDR3 nucleotide sequence: TGTGCCAGCAGTTTATCCGGAGGGGTTGGCTACACCTTC.

CDR3 region: CAWSRGVAAAKNIQYF. DNA of the CDR3: TGTGCCTGGAGCCGAGGGGTGGCCGCGGCCAAAAACATTCAGTACTTC. This chain joins TRBV30 and TRBJ2-4; D tentatively reads TRBD1 or TRBD2 (5 bases each). V shed 3 bases and J shed 1 base, with 16 bases lying between them. Germline CDR1 GTSNPN, CDR2 SVGIG (reference sequence). The CDR3 consists of 16 residues.

The gene calls are TRBV5-1 and TRBJ2-1; TRBD2 aligns across 13 bases. Germline V CDR1 and CDR2: SGHRS, YFSETQ. After removal of 2 bases from V and 2 bases from J, the junction contained 10 bases not matched to a gene. The CDR3 covers 19 residues. The DNA for the CDR3 is TGCGCCAGCAGCTTAACGGGACTAGCGGGATTCTCTCCCTACAATGAGCAGTTCTTC. The encoded protein is CASSLTGLAGFSPYNEQFF.

The table lists this clonotype with a count of one. J is TRBJ1-1 and V is TRBV30; D remains unclear. V shed 2 bases and J shed 0 bases, with 4 bases lying between them. CDR3 size: 12 residues. CDR1 and CDR2 (germline): GTSNPN, SVGIG (reference sequence). The CDR3: CAWSNLNTEAFF. CDR3 DNA: TGTGCCTGGAGTAACTTGAACACTGAAGCTTTCTTT.